This T cell receptor (beta chain) is drawn from a study of human T cells and chemical hapten exposure. Overall study results and limits: Donors in the study had alopecia, meaning their immune response may differ from healthy people's.

Germline V gene data show CDR1 as MNHNS and CDR2 as SASEGT. The CDR3 covers 15 residues. V gave up 1 base and J gave up 6 bases; unmatched junction bases: 6. Time point of the sample: patch test 1, 2 weeks after DPC sensitization. The treatment is: therapeutic diphenylcyclopropenone sensitization with weekly scalp DPC. This clonotype occurred a few times. Its specificity is not known. The library labeled individual cDNA molecules by adding unique molecular identifiers to them. TCRdb called the RACE reads again in MiXCR, with one record for every CDR3 protein. The sample carries around 380,000 distinct CDR3 sequences, about 4.4% recorded once.

The sequence came from a woman in her fifties or sixties with alopecia areata. Some clones in this sample may be carry-over from other donors' samples. The chain employs TRBV6-1 and TRBJ1-5; 7 bases fit TRBD1. This specimen consisted of whole blood, obtained in connection with sensitization to the hapten diphenylcyclopropenone (DPC). CDR3 DNA: TGTGCCAGCAGTGAAGAGGGGGCCCGGACTCAGCCCCAGCATTTT. Its translation is CASSEEGARTQPQHF.